A single sample is the source of the 24 T cell receptor beta chains below, sequenced in a study of radiation and T cells in renal cell carcinoma. The time point is: blood 4 weeks post-SBRT, at nephrectomy. Treatment in this sample: 15 Gy SBRT to primary tumor, nephrectomy 4 weeks later. Sequencing was performed with immunoSEQ multiplex PCR; in TCRdb, only in-frame clones are kept and a portion is missing. The sample carries 65,000 or so clones, about 80% recorded once. The sequenced sample was blood, obtained from a patient whose treatment included radiotherapy and nephrectomy. The receptor source for this set is a man in his sixties with renal cell carcinoma.

The rearrangement links TRBV10-1 to TRBJ2-1, with 10 bases fitting TRBD1. Trimming took 4 bases from V and 5 from J; bases not matched to a gene: 8. Germline-derived CDR1 and CDR2 are WNHNN and SYGVQD (reference sequence). This CDR3 region has 16 residues. Here the CDR3 reads CASSGQAGTGDNEQFF. CDR3 in DNA: TGCGCCAGCAGTGGACAGGCCGGGACAGGGGACAATGAGCAGTTCTTC.

This chain's CDR3 is CASSPQGFTNYGYTF. The CDR3 DNA follows: TGTGCCAGCAGTCCTCAGGGTTTTACTAACTATGGCTACACCTTC. The rearrangement uses TRBV27 and TRBJ1-2, with D perhaps TRBD1 (5 bases). V lost 5 bases, J lost 0 bases, and 13 bases lay in between. Looked up from germline, CDR1 is MNHEY and CDR2 is SMNVEV (reference sequence). The CDR3 sequence is 15 residues long.

The chain employs TRBV19 and TRBJ1-5, with D unresolved. There are 13 residues in the CDR3. Germline loops: CDR1 LNHDA, CDR2 SQIVND (reference sequence). Trimming pared 4 bases from V and 15 bases from J, leaving 19 bases between. CDR3: CASSTPDGRVGHF. The CDR3 nucleotides read TGTGCCAGTAGTACACCAGATGGGAGAGTGGGGCATTTT. The variable domain in full, with the rest retrieved from reference TRBV19 and TRBJ1-5, is DGGITQSPKYLFRKEGQNVTLSCEQNLNHDAMYWYRQDPGQGLRLIYYSQIVNDFQKGDIAEGYSVSREKKESFPLTVTSAQKNPTAFYLCASSTPDGRVGHFGDGTRLSIL.

This sequence joins TRBV13 and TRBJ2-2, with D possibly TRBD2 on 6 matching bases. The ends were cut back, 4 bases at V and 4 bases at J, with 16 bases in the middle. Germline V lookup: CDR1 PRHDT, CDR2 FYEKMQ (reference sequence). The CDR3 runs to 16 residues. This CDR3 reads CASSSSTSPGTGELFF. CDR3 coding DNA: TGTGCCAGCAGCTCTTCAACTAGCCCGGGCACCGGGGAGCTGTTTTTT.

This chain joins TRBV6-4 and TRBJ2-5; D ambiguous. Germline CDR1 reads MRHNA; CDR2 reads SNTAGT. CDR3 length equals 15 residues. V was cut by 0 bases and J by 1 base, with 9 bases left in between. CDR3 sequence reads: CASSDSGISQETQYF. The CDR3 DNA reads as TGTGCCAGCAGTGACTCAGGCATCTCCCAAGAGACCCAGTACTTC.

This clone appeared once. This chain uses TRBV4-1 with TRBJ2-2, with 9 bases that match TRBD1. Germline CDR1 and CDR2: MGHRA and YSYEKL. This CDR3 comprises 16 residues. V gave up 0 bases and J gave up 7 bases; unmatched junction bases: 6. DNA for the CDR3: TGCGCCAGCAGCCAAGAGCGGACAGGGGCGGACGGGGAGCTGTTTTTT. This gives the protein CASSQERTGADGELFF.

For the CDR3, the DNA is TGCGCCAGCAGTTACCCAGGGGCCGGGGGCTACGAGCAGTACTTC. Its protein is CASSYPGAGGYEQYF. The chain employs TRBV10-2 and TRBJ2-7, with D perhaps given as TRBD1 or TRBD2 (6 bases each). The CDR3 spans 15 residues. Looked up from germline, CDR1 is WSHSY and CDR2 is SAAADI. The V end lost 5 bases, the J end lost 3 bases, and 17 bases lay between the germline ends.

The chain joins TRBV27 to TRBJ2-2, with TRBD2 matching over 14 bases. There are 16 residues in the CDR3. J gave up 8 bases and V 3 bases, and 5 bases lay outside the gene matches. CDR1 MNHEY and CDR2 SMNVEV come from the germline V gene (reference sequence). CDR3: CASSLRLAGGRGELFF. The CDR3, as DNA: TGTGCCAGCAGTTTGAGACTAGCGGGGGGGCGTGGGGAGCTGTTTTTT.

This chain uses TRBV9 with TRBJ2-7, with 9 bases that match TRBD1. V was clipped by 0 bases and J by 1 base; unmatched bases: 2. The CDR3 has 15 amino acids. Germline CDR1 reads SGDLS; CDR2 reads YYNGEE. The CDR3 reads CASSVAGTGSYEQYF. The DNA for the CDR3 is TGTGCCAGCAGCGTAGCTGGGACAGGGTCCTACGAGCAGTACTTC.

The chain recombines TRBV19 with TRBJ1-6; D is perhaps TRBD1 (5 bases). Per the germline V gene, CDR1 is LNHDA and CDR2 is SQIVND (reference sequence). The germline V and J ends were trimmed by 5 bases and 7 bases, with 21 bases remaining between them. The CDR3 extends over 17 amino acids. CDR3 in amino acids: CASSDGTPSRKNSPLHF. The DNA of the CDR3 is TGTGCCAGTAGTGATGGGACGCCCAGCAGAAAAAATTCACCCCTCCACTTT.

Points on this clone: The sample holds other DNA sequences that translate to the same CDR3. The chain uses TRBV6-1 and TRBJ2-5, with no clear D. V gave up 3 bases and J gave up 5 bases, with 1 base separating them. CDR1 and CDR2 from the germline V gene are MNHNS and SASEGT. The CDR3 spans 10 residues. The CDR3 coding sequence is TGTGCCAGCAGTGAGGAGACCCAGTACTTC. The encoded protein is CASSEETQYF.

This sequence joins TRBV30 and TRBJ2-3; 9 bases match TRBD2. V lost 4 bases to trimming and J lost 6 bases; unmatched junction nucleotides: 11. CDR3 length: 15 residues. The germline CDR1 and CDR2 sequences are GTSNPN and SVGIG (reference sequence). CDR3 nucleotides: TGTGCCTGGAAAGCAACGCGGGAGGGCCACGATACGCAGTATTTT. Protein sequence: CAWKATREGHDTQYF.

V is TRBV7-2 and J is TRBJ2-4, with TRBD2 matching over 14 bases. Germline V CDR1 and CDR2: SGHTA, FQGNSA. V lost 5 bases and J lost 0; bases outside the gene matches: 6. This CDR3 comprises 18 residues. The CDR3 sequence: CASSPGTSGGTAKNIQYF. The CDR3 nucleotides read TGTGCCAGCAGCCCGGGGACTAGCGGGGGAACAGCCAAAAACATTCAGTACTTC.

The chain couples TRBV6-4 to TRBJ1-1; D not resolved. The CDR3 contains 13 residues. Germline V gives CDR1 MRHNA, CDR2 SNTAGT. V gave up 6 bases and J gave up 3 bases, with 11 bases separating them. CDR3 residues: CASSRTADTEAFF. The CDR3 DNA reads TGTGCCAGCAGCCGGACGGCAGACACTGAAGCTTTCTTT.

The V gene is TRBV19, the J gene TRBJ2-7, with D perhaps TRBD1 (5 bases). Trimming took off 1 base at V and 6 bases at J, with 16 bases between the two ends. Germline V lookup: CDR1 LNHDA, CDR2 SQIVND (reference sequence). This CDR3 spans 15 amino acids. The CDR3 DNA reads TGTGCCAGTAGTATAGCTGGGCAGGGAAGGGCCGAGCAGTACTTC. Translating gives CASSIAGQGRAEQYF.

The chain couples TRBV19 to TRBJ2-3; 9 positions agree with TRBD2. Germline lookup yields CDR1 LNHDA and CDR2 SQIVND (reference sequence). V lost 5 bases to trimming and J lost 1 base; unmatched junction nucleotides: 4. This CDR3 contains 15 residues. As DNA, the CDR3 is TGTGCCAGTAGTTCCTGGACTAGCGGCACAGATACGCAGTATTTT. Residues: CASSSWTSGTDTQYF. The entire variable domain, with the rest obtained from reference TRBV19 and TRBJ2-3, is as follows: DGGITQSPKYLFRKEGQNVTLSCEQNLNHDAMYWYRQDPGQGLRLIYYSQIVNDFQKGDIAEGYSVSREKKESFPLTVTSAQKNPTAFYLCASSSWTSGTDTQYFGPGTRLTVL.

This sequence joins TRBV7-2 and TRBJ1-6; no reliable D call. The germline CDR1 and CDR2 sequences are SGHTA and FQGNSA. The CDR3 length is 12 residues. The V end was cut by 6 bases, the J end by 5 bases, with 5 bases between. CDR3 DNA sequence: TGTGCCAGCAGTTTGAATAATTCACCCCTCCACTTT. Translating it yields CASSLNNSPLHF.

This chain links TRBV19 with TRBJ1-1, with a weak D call TRBD1 (5 bases). The CDR3 has 12 amino acids. V was cut by 4 bases and J by 6 bases, with 9 bases left in between. The germline gives CDR1 LNHDA, CDR2 SQIVND (reference sequence). The CDR3 region has the DNA TGTGCCAGTAGTACAGGGTTCCCTGAAGCTTTCTTT. As protein: CASSTGFPEAFF.

This clone was counted between two and nine times. The sample holds other DNA sequences that translate to the same CDR3. This rearrangement joins TRBV15 to TRBJ1-5; tentatively, D is TRBD1 (5 bases). The CDR3 is 15 amino acids. V gave up 0 bases and J gave up 4 bases, with 10 bases separating them. CDR1 is LNHNV, CDR2 YYDKDF, per germline (reference sequence). The CDR3 DNA reads as TGTGCCACCAGCAGAGAAGGGAGGGGAAATCAGCCCCAGCATTTT. Translating it yields CATSREGRGNQPQHF.

This clone appeared a single time. This chain joins TRBV19 and TRBJ2-2, with D perhaps TRBD2 (5 bases). The germline CDR1 and CDR2 sequences are LNHDA and SQIVND (reference sequence). V dropped 5 bases and J dropped 6 bases, with 13 bases sitting between them. The length of the CDR3 is 14 residues. CDR3 coding DNA: TGTGCCAGTAGTTGGTCTGCGGGTGCCGGGGAGCTGTTTTTT. Protein product: CASSWSAGAGELFF.

The table lists this clone with a count of one. The chain recombines TRBV18 with TRBJ1-2; possible D gene TRBD1, 6 bases. With 3 bases removed from V and 6 bases from J, the gap between germline ends came to 11 bases. Germline CDR1 is KGHSH and CDR2 is LQKENI. The CDR3 is made up of 13 amino acids. CDR3 amino acids: CASSPEGGDGYTF. CDR3 DNA: TGTGCCAGCTCACCCGAGGGGGGCGATGGCTACACCTTC. Filled out from reference TRBV18 and TRBJ1-2, the complete variable domain reads NAGVMQNPRHLVRRRGQEARLRCSPMKGHSHVYWYRQLPEEGLKFMVYLQKENIIDESGMPKERFSAEFPKEGPSILRIQQVVRGDSAAYFCASSPEGGDGYTFGSGTRLTVV.

CDR3 amino acids: CASSQNNMDTQYF. The CDR3 region has the DNA TGTGCCAGCAGCCAAAATAACATGGACACGCAGTATTTT. The genes are TRBV14 and TRBJ2-3; no clear D gene. The CDR3 consists of 13 residues. Trimming removed 2 bases from V and 9 bases from J, with 12 bases in between. Germline CDR1 reads SGHDN; CDR2 reads FVKESK. Together with reference TRBV14 and TRBJ2-3, the CDR3 gives the full variable domain: EAGVTQFPSHSVIEKGQTVTLRCDPISGHDNLYWYRRVMGKEIKFLLHFVKESKQDESGMPNNRFLAERTGGTYSTLKVQPAELEDSGVYFCASSQNNMDTQYFGPGTRLTVL.

The chain combines TRBV10-3 with TRBJ2-5; D is possibly TRBD1 or TRBD2 (5 bases each). CDR3 length: 13 amino acids. Per germline, CDR1 ENHRY and CDR2 SYGVKD. Trimming cost V 8 bases and J 2 bases, with 12 bases left between them. The CDR3 DNA reads TGTGCCATCGGGGGAGTAAATCAAGAGACCCAGTACTTC. This translates into CAIGGVNQETQYF.

The chain is built from TRBV6-5 and TRBJ1-2; D gene unclear. Germline lookup yields CDR1 MNHEY and CDR2 SVGAGI. This CDR3 comprises 16 residues. The germline V and J ends were trimmed by 0 bases and 7 bases, with 18 bases remaining between them. In DNA form, the CDR3 reads TGTGCCAGCAGTTACTCGGAACCAACAGCGTGGGGTGGCTACACCTTC. Protein product: CASSYSEPTAWGGYTF.